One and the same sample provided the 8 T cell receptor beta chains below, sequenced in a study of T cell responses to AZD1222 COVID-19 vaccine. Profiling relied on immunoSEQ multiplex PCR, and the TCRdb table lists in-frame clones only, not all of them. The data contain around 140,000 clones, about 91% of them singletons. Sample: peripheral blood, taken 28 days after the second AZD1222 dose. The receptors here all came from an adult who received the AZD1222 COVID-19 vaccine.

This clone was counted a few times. Here the CDR3 reads CASREGPGNTIYF. The CDR3 region has the DNA TGTGCCAGCAGGGAGGGGCCCGGAAACACCATATATTTT. The rearrangement uses TRBV6-5 and TRBJ1-3; D might be TRBD1 (5 bases). The germline V gene has CDR1 MNHEY and CDR2 SVGAGI. The V and J ends lost 6 bases and 4 bases respectively, with 10 bases between them. The CDR3 is made up of 13 amino acids.

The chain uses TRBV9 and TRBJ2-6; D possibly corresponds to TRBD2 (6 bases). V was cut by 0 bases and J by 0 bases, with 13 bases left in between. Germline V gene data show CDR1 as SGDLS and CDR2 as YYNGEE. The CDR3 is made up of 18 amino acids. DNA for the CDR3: TGTGCCAGCAGCGTAGGATCGGGACTCAGCTCTGGGGCCAACGTCCTGACTTTC. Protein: CASSVGSGLSSGANVLTF.

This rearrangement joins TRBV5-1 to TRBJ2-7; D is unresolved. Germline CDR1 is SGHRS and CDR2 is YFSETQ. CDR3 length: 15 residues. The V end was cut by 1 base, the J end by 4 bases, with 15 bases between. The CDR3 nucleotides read TGCGCCAGCAGCTTGTCCTCGGGCCCTACATACGAGCAGTACTTC. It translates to CASSLSSGPTYEQYF.

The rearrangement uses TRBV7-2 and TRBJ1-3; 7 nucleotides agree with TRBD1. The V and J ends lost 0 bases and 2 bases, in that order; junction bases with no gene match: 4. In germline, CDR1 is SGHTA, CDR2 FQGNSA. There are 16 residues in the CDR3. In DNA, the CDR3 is TGTGCCAGCAGCTTAGCGGGACAGATCACTGGAAACACCATATATTTT. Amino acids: CASSLAGQITGNTIYF.

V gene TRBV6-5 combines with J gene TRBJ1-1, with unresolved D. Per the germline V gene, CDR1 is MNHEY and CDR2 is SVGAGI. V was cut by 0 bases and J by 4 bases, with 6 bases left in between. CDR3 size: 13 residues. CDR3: CASSYSWGTEAFF. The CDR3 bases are TGTGCCAGCAGTTACTCGTGGGGCACTGAAGCTTTCTTT.

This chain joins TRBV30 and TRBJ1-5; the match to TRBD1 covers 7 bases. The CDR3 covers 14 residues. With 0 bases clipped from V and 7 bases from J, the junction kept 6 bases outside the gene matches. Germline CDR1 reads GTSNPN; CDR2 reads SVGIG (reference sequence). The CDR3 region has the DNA TGTGCCTGGAGTGTACAGACAGGGCAGCAGCCCCAGCATTTT. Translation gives CAWSVQTGQQPQHF. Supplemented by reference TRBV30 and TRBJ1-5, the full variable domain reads SQTIHQWPATLVQPVGSPLSLECTVEGTSNPNLYWYRQAAGRGLQLLFYSVGIGQISSEVPQNLSASRPQDRQFILSSKKLLLSDSGFYLCAWSVQTGQQPQHFGDGTRLSIL.

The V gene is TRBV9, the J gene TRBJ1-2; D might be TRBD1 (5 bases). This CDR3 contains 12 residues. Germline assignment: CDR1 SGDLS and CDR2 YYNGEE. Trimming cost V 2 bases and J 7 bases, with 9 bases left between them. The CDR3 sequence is CASSVGAFGYTF. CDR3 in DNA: TGTGCCAGCAGCGTTGGGGCGTTTGGCTACACCTTC.

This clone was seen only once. Here the CDR3 DNA reads TGTGCCACCAGTGATCAGACAGGGGCTAACTATGGCTACACCTTC. Its translation is CATSDQTGANYGYTF. The J gene is TRBJ1-2, the V gene TRBV24-1; TRBD1 aligns across 8 bases. The CDR3 is made up of 15 amino acids. J was trimmed by 0 bases and V by 3 bases; bases with no gene match: 2. The germline CDR1 and CDR2 sequences are KGHDR and SFDVKD.